This TCR beta chain emerged from a study of PD-L1 blockade in urothelial cancer. Profiled with immunoSEQ multiplex PCR; TCRdb holds only in-frame clones, not every one. The sample carries under 130,000 clones, roughly 88% recorded once. CDR1 is GTSNPN, CDR2 SVGIG, per germline (reference sequence). The CDR3 runs 12 residues. The germline V and J ends were trimmed by 0 bases and 2 bases, with 5 bases remaining between them. This chain connects TRBV30 to TRBJ2-7, with no clear D. This specimen consisted of PBMCs, obtained around atezolizumab (anti-PD-L1) treatment. This sequence was found in a man in his fifties or sixties with urothelial cancer. CDR3 protein: CAWSVTPYEQYF. The CDR3 DNA is TGTGCCTGGAGTGTAACTCCCTACGAGCAGTACTTC.